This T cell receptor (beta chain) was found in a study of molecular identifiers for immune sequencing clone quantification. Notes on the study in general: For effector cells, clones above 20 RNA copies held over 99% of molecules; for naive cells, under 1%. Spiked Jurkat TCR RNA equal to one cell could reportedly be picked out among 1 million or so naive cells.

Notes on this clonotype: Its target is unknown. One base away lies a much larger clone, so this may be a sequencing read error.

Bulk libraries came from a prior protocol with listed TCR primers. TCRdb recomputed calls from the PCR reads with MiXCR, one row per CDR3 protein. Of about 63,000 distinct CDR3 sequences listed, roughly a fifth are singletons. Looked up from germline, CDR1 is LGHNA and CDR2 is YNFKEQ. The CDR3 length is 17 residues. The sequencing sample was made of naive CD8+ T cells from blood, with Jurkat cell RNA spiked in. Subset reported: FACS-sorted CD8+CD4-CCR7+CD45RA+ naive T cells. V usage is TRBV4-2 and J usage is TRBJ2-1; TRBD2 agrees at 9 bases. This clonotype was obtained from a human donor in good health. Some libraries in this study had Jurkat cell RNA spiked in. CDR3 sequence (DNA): TGTGCCAGCAGCCAAGATAGGGCGGGAGGGGCCTACAATGGGCAGTTCTTC. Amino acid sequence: CASSQDRAGGAYNGQFF.